This T cell receptor (beta chain) comes out of a study of regulatory T cells in long-lasting Graves disease (dated by TCRdb to 2020 to 2022). Some background on the complete study: Persistent Graves' disease was defined as antithyroid drug treatment for over 5 years with persistently positive TSH receptor autoantibodies. Patients with persistent Graves' disease were compared with patients with newly diagnosed Graves' disease using TCR sequencing and RNA sequencing of peripheral blood. The study was conducted in China and was registered as a clinical trial. A total of around 35 samples underwent TCR sequencing: about 13 from persistent and around 20 from newly diagnosed Graves' disease patients. Persistent Graves' disease patients in the clinical cohort had taken antithyroid drugs for about 10.3 years on average.

The germline V gene (reference sequence) yields DFQATT for CDR1 and SNEGSKA for CDR2. The CDR3 covers 14 residues, taking in both the cysteine and the phenylalanine. Just the 42-base CDR3 DNA is kept, in frame starting at base 1. V ends up 2 bases short and J 2 bases short, with an unmatched junction base count of 4. Beyond this particular receptor, the publication reports: Preferential use of TRBV28, TRBJ1-2 and TRBJ2-5 was observed in persistent disease, whereas TRBV20-1 and TRBJ2-1 were favored in newly diagnosed disease. The authors acknowledged the small sample size as a limitation that may reduce accuracy. A larger number of public clonotypes was shared among persistent patients (approximately 2,500) than among newly diagnosed patients (about 990). The study examined only peripheral blood because the primary lesion, thyroid tissue, could not be accessed. Lower TCR Shannon entropy and fewer highly expanded clones were observed in persistent Graves' disease patients than in newly diagnosed patients, which suggested clonal expansion. Only the TCR beta chain was sequenced and analyzed.

Libraries came from multiplex PCR. Sequencing took place on an Illumina HiSeq 4000. TCR beta libraries were built with iRepertoire HTBI primers and Arm-PCR amplification of CDR3 regions. PCR products were gel purified before sequencing. The authors' analysis ran thus. Across samples, 60 to 80 TRBV and 13 to 15 TRBJ segments were identified and used for gene usage analysis of CDR3 amino acid clonotypes. COPE and FqMerger were used to merge the filtered high-quality paired reads into contigs. Contigs were aligned with BLAST to IMGT TRBV, TRBD and TRBJ reference genes, and CDR3 was defined per IMGT. Highly expanded clones were defined as clonotypes with a frequency above 0.1%. Repertoire diversity was measured by Shannon entropy, and V-J evenness by the Gini coefficient. Public clonotypes were defined as clonotypes shared by more than one individual. TCRdb reanalyzed the raw reads on its own, using fastp at Q25 for trimming and MiXCR for clone calling, and kept in-frame beta chains. Each entry is one CDR3 protein sequence, shown with its most common DNA and genes. TCRdb, not the authors, supplied the V and J calls. The table for this sample lists some 470,000 distinct CDR3 sequences; about a fifth of them were counted only once. Around 7% of the sample comes from the top ten.

This clonotype occurred many times. The antigen this receptor binds is unknown. No clone much larger than this one lies a single base away; base qualities are absent. In light of the paper, this sample's time point label describes: persistent/refractory GD, antithyroid drugs over 5 years with positive TRAb. For both TCR sequencing and RNA sequencing, RNA was extracted from PBMCs using TRIzol. Graves' disease was diagnosed according to American Thyroid Association guidelines. Patients for the study were recruited at an endocrinology department in Xi'an, China. Each patient gave approximately 10 milliliters of peripheral blood, collected in an EDTA anticoagulant tube. PBMCs were isolated by Ficoll Paque Plus density gradient separation without further T cell sorting. RNA quality was checked with an Agilent 2100 Bioanalyzer and agarose gel, and concentration with a NanoDrop 2000.

Rearrangement joined TRBV20-1 to TRBJ1-1; 8 bases in the junction line up with TRBD1. This receptor was identified in a female donor with Graves disease. The source was peripheral blood mononuclear cells (PBMCs), collected when the disease was refractory, from a patient treated with antithyroid drugs. The DNA sequence reads TGCAGTGCTAGACGCCAGGGGGCTAACACTGAAGCTTTCTTT. Its translation is CSARRQGANTEAFF.